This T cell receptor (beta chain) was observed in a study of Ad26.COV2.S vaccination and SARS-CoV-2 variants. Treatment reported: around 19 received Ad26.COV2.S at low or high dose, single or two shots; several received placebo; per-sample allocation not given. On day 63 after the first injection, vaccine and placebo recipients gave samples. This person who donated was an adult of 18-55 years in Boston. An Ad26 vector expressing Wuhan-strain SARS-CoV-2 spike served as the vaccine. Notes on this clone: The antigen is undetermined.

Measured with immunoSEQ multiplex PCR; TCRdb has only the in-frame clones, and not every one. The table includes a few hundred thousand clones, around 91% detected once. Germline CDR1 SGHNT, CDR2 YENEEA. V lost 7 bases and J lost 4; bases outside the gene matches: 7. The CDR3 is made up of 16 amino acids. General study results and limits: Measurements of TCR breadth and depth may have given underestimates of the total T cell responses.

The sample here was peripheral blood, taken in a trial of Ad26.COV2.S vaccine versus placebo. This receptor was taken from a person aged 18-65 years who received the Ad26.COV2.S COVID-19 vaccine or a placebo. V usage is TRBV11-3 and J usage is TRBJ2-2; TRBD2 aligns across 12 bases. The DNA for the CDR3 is TGTGCCAGCAACCTAGCGGGAGGGCCTATCACCGGGGAGCTGTTTTTT. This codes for CASNLAGGPITGELFF.